The 2 T cell receptor beta chains below all came from one sample that was sequenced in a study of beta chain features in type 1 diabetes. General observations from the study: Shortening that was moderate but significant affected the TCRB CDR3s of Type 1 diabetes patients in all four CD4+ subsets.

cDNA synthesis used the whole RNA isolate, giving expressed TCRB sequences. The table came from immunoSEQ multiplex PCR; TCRdb's copy has only in-frame clones and leaves some out. The sample has 250,000 to 300,000 clones; about 23% are singletons. These receptors' targets are unknown. The source material was naive CD4+ T cells from blood. All receptors derive from a woman aged 25 to 39 with type 1 diabetes.

This chain links TRBV4-1 with TRBJ2-7; D may be TRBD2 (5 bases). The CDR3 sequence is 15 residues long. Looked up from germline, CDR1 is MGHRA and CDR2 is YSYEKL. V was cut by 4 bases and J by 2 bases, with 15 bases left in between. CDR3 amino acids: CASSLRGLGTYEQYF. In DNA, the CDR3 is TGCGCCAGCAGCCTAAGAGGGCTGGGTACCTACGAGCAGTACTTC.

This sequence joins TRBV30 and TRBJ2-4, with TRBD1 identical over 11 bases. The V gene end was trimmed by 2 bases and the J gene end by 9 bases; junction bases not matched to a gene: 3. The germline gives CDR1 GTSNPN, CDR2 SVGIG (reference sequence). This CDR3 has 13 amino acids. The CDR3 DNA is TGTGCCTGGAGTTATGGGACAGGGGGCATTCAGTACTTC. As protein: CAWSYGTGGIQYF.